This is a list of T cell receptor beta chains from one sample in a study of cytomegalovirus exposure and HLA in healthy donors. Libraries were prepared by immunoSEQ multiplex PCR; TCRdb keeps only in-frame clonotypes and omits some of them. The data show about 170,000 clones, around 87% seen once. Sequencing input: PBMCs. The source is a woman aged 30 to 39 in good health and CMV-seronegative. CDR3s include the opening cysteine and the closing phenylalanine or tryptophan. Each record gives: V gene, J gene, clone size, D gene, CDR3 DNA, CDR3 protein. A D gene is named only where the DNA matches it firmly. Only some rows state a clone size, as once, few, many or a class for expanded clones.

>TRBV13|TRBJ2-2|once|-
TGTGCCAGCAATCTAGGGGTATCTCCCGGGGAGCTGTTTTTT
CASNLGVSPGELFF
>TRBV5-4|TRBJ2-7|-|-
TGTGCCAGCAGCCGAGGGGGGGCGTACGAGCAGTACTTC
CASSRGGAYEQYF
>TRBV6-5|TRBJ2-7|-|TRBD1
TGTGCCAGCAGTTACCGGGACAGGACTCACGAGCAGTACTTC
CASSYRDRTHEQYF
>TRBV30|TRBJ1-2|-|-
TGTGCCGTACGACCAGAGCCCTCGGGTGGCTACACCTTC
CAVRPEPSGGYTF
>TRBV18|TRBJ1-6|-|TRBD1
TGTGCCAGCTCACAGGACCCGGGACAGCTTAATTCACCCCTCCACTTT
CASSQDPGQLNSPLHF
>TRBV7-9|TRBJ2-7|-|TRBD1
TGTGCCAGCAGCTCTAATGAGGGACAGGGGGTGCACGAGCAGTACTTC
CASSSNEGQGVHEQYF
>TRBV19|TRBJ1-6|-|-
TGTGCCAGTAGTATAAGCGGTGCTGGGCATTCACCCCTCCACTTT
CASSISGAGHSPLHF
>TRBV19|TRBJ1-5|-|TRBD1
TGTGCCAGTAGTGCCCAACCGGGACAGGGTAATCAGCCCCAGCATTTT
CASSAQPGQGNQPQHF
>TRBV5-4|TRBJ1-2|-|-
TGTGCCAGCAGCGGGGGGGGTGAGGGCTACACCTTC
CASSGGGEGYTF
>TRBV7-9|TRBJ2-5|-|TRBD2
TGTGCCAGCAGCTCCAGGACTAGTGGTACGGAGACCCAGTACTTC
CASSSRTSGTETQYF
>TRBV6-5|TRBJ2-1|-|TRBD2
TGTGCCAGCAGGTCTAGCGGGCTCTCCTACAATGAGCAGTTCTTC
CASRSSGLSYNEQFF
>TRBV7-2|TRBJ2-1|once|TRBD2
TGTGCCAGCAGCTTACTGCGGGGGGATGAGCAGTTCTTC
CASSLLRGDEQFF
>TRBV19|TRBJ2-7|-|TRBD1
TGTGCCAGTAGTATCCGGGACAGGACCTACGAGCAGTACTTC
CASSIRDRTYEQYF
>TRBV5-1|TRBJ1-1|once|TRBD1
TGCGCCAGCAGCTTCTTTGAGGACAGGGGTGAGACTGAAGCTTTCTTT
CASSFFEDRGETEAFF
>TRBV4-1|TRBJ2-7|-|TRBD2
TGCGCCAGCAGCCTAGTCCCAGGGAGGGAATCTGGCGAGCAGTACTTC
CASSLVPGRESGEQYF
>TRBV23-1|TRBJ2-7|-|TRBD2
TGCGCCAGCAGTCAACCTCGGGGGGGGTTCCCCTACGAGCAGTACTTC
CASSQPRGGFPYEQYF
>TRBV7-6|TRBJ2-1|-|TRBD2
TGTGCCAGCAGCCCCGACGGGGGGACGGTTAATGAGCAGTTCTTC
CASSPDGGTVNEQFF
>TRBV27|TRBJ1-1|-|-
TGTGCCAGCAGTTTAACCGGTCCGGGGTCCGCTGAAGCTTTCTTT
CASSLTGPGSAEAFF
>TRBV6-1|TRBJ1-2|-|-
TGTGCCAGCACCCAGGGGACTGGCTACACCTTC
CASTQGTGYTF
>TRBV9|TRBJ2-1|-|-
TGTGCCAGCAGCGCCCACTTCGCTAGTGAGCAGTTCTTC
CASSAHFASEQFF
>TRBV5-6|TRBJ2-7|-|-
TGTGCCAGCAGCTTCAATTACAAAATCTCCTACGAGCAGTACTTC
CASSFNYKISYEQYF
>TRBV7-2|TRBJ2-1|-|-
TGTGCCAGCAGCTTCAGTTTACTAAAGACAGGCAAAATAAACAATGAGCAGTTCTTC
CASSFSLLKTGKINNEQFF
>TRBV5-4|TRBJ2-7|-|TRBD1
TGTGCCAGCAGCTACGGGACAGGGGACGAGCAGTACTTC
CASSYGTGDEQYF
>TRBV5-1|TRBJ1-1|-|TRBD1
TGCGCCAGCAGCTCGGGGGACAGGGGGCGTACTGAAGCTTTCTTT
CASSSGDRGRTEAFF
>TRBV7-9|TRBJ2-3|-|TRBD2
TGTGCCAGCAGAAAAGGACAGCGGGGGGCAACCACAGATACGCAGTATTTT
CASRKGQRGATTDTQYF
>TRBV6-5|TRBJ1-1|-|-
TGTGCCAGCAGTCCCTTGGGAGGGGTGGCAGCTTTCTTT
CASSPLGGVAAFF
>TRBV4-1|TRBJ1-2|-|-
TGCGCCAGCAGCCAAACGACATCCAACTATGGCTACACCTTC
CASSQTTSNYGYTF
>TRBV9|TRBJ1-5|-|-
TGTGCCGGATACTTGGGGCACGCCAGGCGCAATCAGCCCCAGCATTTT
CAGYLGHARRNQPQHF
>TRBV30|TRBJ2-6|-|TRBD2
TGTGCCTGGACCTTCGGGAGCGGGGCTGGGGCCAACGTCCTGACTTTC
CAWTFGSGAGANVLTF
>TRBV4-3|TRBJ2-3|-|TRBD2
TGCGCCAGCAGCCAATCTGAACTAGCGGACACAGATACGCAGTATTTT
CASSQSELADTDTQYF
>TRBV11-2|TRBJ2-1|-|TRBD1
TGTGCCAGCAGCCTACTCCGGGACAGGGGTTACAATGAGCAGTTCTTC
CASSLLRDRGYNEQFF
>TRBV27|TRBJ2-2|once|-
TGTGCCAGCAGTTTACTATCCACCGGGGAGCTGTTTTTT
CASSLLSTGELFF
>TRBV2|TRBJ2-7|-|-
TGTGCCAGCAGTGCACGAGACACCTCCTACGAGCAGTACTTC
CASSARDTSYEQYF
>TRBV6-5|TRBJ1-2|-|-
TGTGCCAGCAGTAGACACCTGGGGCAGACTTATGGCTACACCTTC
CASSRHLGQTYGYTF
>TRBV6-1|TRBJ2-2|few|-
TGTGCCAGCAGGCCCAGGGCCCGACACACCGGGGAGCTGTTTTTT
CASRPRARHTGELFF
>TRBV5-4|TRBJ2-5|-|-
TGTGCCACCACAGGTCGAGAGACCCAGTACTTC
CATTGRETQYF
>TRBV18|TRBJ1-1|few|-
TGTGCCAGCTCACAATTACGCGGGGACACTGAAGCTTTCTTT
CASSQLRGDTEAFF
>TRBV19|TRBJ2-5|-|TRBD2
TGTGCCAGTAGTCCCCGCGGAGCGGGGAGCCCCCAGGAGACCCAGTACTTC
CASSPRGAGSPQETQYF
>TRBV4-1|TRBJ1-2|-|TRBD1
TGCGCCAGCAGCCAAGATTTACGACAGGGTGGTGTAGATTTCTATGGCTACACCTTC
CASSQDLRQGGVDFYGYTF
>TRBV4-3|TRBJ2-7|-|TRBD1
TGCGCCAGCAGCCAATTTTTACAGGGGGAAAGTCACTACGAGCAGTACTTC
CASSQFLQGESHYEQYF
>TRBV15|TRBJ1-1|once|-
TGTGCCACCAGTACCGGAGAGTCCGCCTTCATGAACACTGAAGCTTTCTTT
CATSTGESAFMNTEAFF
>TRBV2|TRBJ1-5|-|-
TGTGCCAGCAGTGAAGCGGGCCAGGGGTTCGGAGGTCAGCCCCAGCATTTT
CASSEAGQGFGGQPQHF
>TRBV4-1|TRBJ2-2|-|-
TGCGCCAGCAGCCAAGTTTACGGCGGGGAGCTGTTTTTT
CASSQVYGGELFF
>TRBV6-6|TRBJ2-5|-|TRBD2
TGTGCCAGCAGGACACGGACTAGCAGGGAGACCCAGTACTTC
CASRTRTSRETQYF
>TRBV6-6|TRBJ2-1|-|-
TGTGCCAGCAGTTACCTTGATGAGCAGTTCTTC
CASSYLDEQFF
>TRBV7-9|TRBJ2-5|-|TRBD1
TGTGCCAGCAGCTCTATACTGGACAGGGGGATGGAGACCCAGTACTTC
CASSSILDRGMETQYF
>TRBV6-5|TRBJ1-5|once|TRBD1
TGTGCCAGCAGCCGGACAGGGGGGCCACATCAGCCCCAGCATTTT
CASSRTGGPHQPQHF
>TRBV7-9|TRBJ1-1|once|-
TGTGCCAGCAGCTTCGACAGGTCGAACACTGAAGCTTTCTTT
CASSFDRSNTEAFF
>TRBV6-4|TRBJ1-1|once|-
TGTGCCAGCAGTCCCCACCTAGGGAACACTGAAGCTTTCTTT
CASSPHLGNTEAFF
>TRBV5-1|TRBJ2-1|-|TRBD1
TGCGCCAGCAGCAATGACAGGGGGCGTTACAATGAGCAGTTCTTC
CASSNDRGRYNEQFF